What follows are 3 T cell receptor beta chains derived from one specimen sequenced in a study of beta chain features in type 1 diabetes. These receptors have no known antigen. Reverse transcribing all isolated RNA meant expressed TCRB transcripts were sequenced. Libraries were prepared by immunoSEQ multiplex PCR; TCRdb keeps only in-frame clonotypes and omits some of them. The table has a few hundred thousand clones, 11% to 15% seen once. Study observations and caveats: Across all four CD4+ subsets, people with type 1 diabetes showed modestly shorter TCRB CDR3s.

The sample taken for sequencing was naive CD4+ T cells from blood. The receptor source for this set is a man between 25 and 39 years old with type 1 diabetes.

This clone was picked up a small number of times. The chain joins TRBV30 to TRBJ2-5; maybe TRBD2 (6 bases). This CDR3 has 15 residues. Per germline, CDR1 GTSNPN and CDR2 SVGIG (reference sequence). Trimming removed 0 bases at V and 2 bases at J, with 13 bases between. This chain's CDR3 is CAWSVRGFRQETQYF. CDR3 nucleotide sequence: TGTGCCTGGAGTGTACGGGGGTTCCGACAAGAGACCCAGTACTTC.

The rearrangement uses TRBV6-5 and TRBJ1-2; TRBD1 matches at 7 bases. J was trimmed by 0 bases and V by 0 bases; bases with no gene match: 1. The CDR3 is made up of 15 amino acids. Germline-derived CDR1 and CDR2 are MNHEY and SVGAGI. The CDR3 spells CASSYSQGANYGYTF. In nucleotides, the CDR3 is TGTGCCAGCAGTTACTCCCAGGGGGCTAACTATGGCTACACCTTC.

The J gene is TRBJ2-3, the V gene TRBV6-1; D might be TRBD1 (6 bases). From germline, CDR1 is MNHNS and CDR2 SASEGT. CDR3 size: 14 residues. Trimming stripped 10 bases from V and 3 bases from J, with 17 bases between. For the CDR3, the DNA is TGTGCCACCGGCAACAGGGTCGGGACAGATACGCAGTATTTT. This gives the protein CATGNRVGTDTQYF.